This T cell receptor (beta chain) was sequenced in a study of blood T cell repertoires in COVID-19. Looking at the study overall: COVID-19 samples, acute and convalescent, were from the United States, Italy and Spain. Nucleic acid was either cDNA or gDNA, and it came from T cells, B-cell-depleted T cells, or PBMCs.

The CDR3 runs 14 residues. Germline V gives CDR1 SEHNR, CDR2 FQNEAQ (reference sequence). Trimming removed 11 bases from V and 3 bases from J, with 19 bases in between. Per the study methods: Counts of nucleated cells, estimated from reference gene primer amplification, were obtained. Sequenced by immunoSEQ multiplex PCR; TCRdb stores in-frame clones only, minus some. The V and J calls and clone size come from that table; D and trimming were worked out from the DNA. The sample contains roughly 150,000 clones, more than 60% of which appear only once. V is TRBV7-9 and J is TRBJ1-1; D might be TRBD1 (5 bases). Sequencing input: peripheral blood. This TCR was sampled from a man between 65 and 85 years old with acute or convalescent COVID-19. Here the CDR3 reads CALGGGRVYTEAFF. In nucleotides, the CDR3 is TGTGCCCTCGGTGGCGGCAGGGTCTACACTGAAGCTTTCTTT.